This is a list of T cell receptor beta chains from one sample in a study of early T cells in non-severe SARS-CoV-2 infection. TCRdb fed the 5' RACE reads into MiXCR, producing one record per CDR3 protein. The profile shows roughly 76,000 distinct CDR3 sequences, more than 9% of them singletons. The sequencing input was whole blood. These receptors all stem from an adult who was a healthcare worker with PCR-confirmed SARS-CoV-2 infection or an uninfected control (not recorded which). Both conserved end residues are part of each CDR3. The D gene is left open where the match is weak. Size tells how often a clone was seen (once, few, many) or the class of an expanded clone, and some rows leave it out.

CDR3nt: TGTGCCAGCAGTTTAGTACAGGGTCAAATTAATTCACCCCTCCACTTT; CDR3aa: CASSLVQGQINSPLHF; d_gene: -; v_gene: TRBV28; j_gene: TRBJ1-6; abundance: -
CDR3nt: TGTGCCAGCAGTCACGGGGGTTGGGAGCAGTTCTTC; CDR3aa: CASSHGGWEQFF; d_gene: -; v_gene: TRBV7-3; j_gene: TRBJ2-1; abundance: -
CDR3nt: TGTGCCAGCAGCATCCATAGCGGGAGCGAGCAGTACTTC; CDR3aa: CASSIHSGSEQYF; d_gene: TRBD2; v_gene: TRBV7-3; j_gene: TRBJ2-7; abundance: -
CDR3nt: TGTGCCAGCAGTCCTACCGGGAAGAATCAGCCCCAGCATTTT; CDR3aa: CASSPTGKNQPQHF; d_gene: -; v_gene: TRBV6-2/TRBV6-3; j_gene: TRBJ1-5; abundance: few
CDR3nt: TGTGCCAGCAGCTCTACCAGAGCCCGGGCAGATACGCAGTATTTT; CDR3aa: CASSSTRARADTQYF; d_gene: -; v_gene: TRBV7-6; j_gene: TRBJ2-3; abundance: -
CDR3nt: TGTGCCAGCAGCTCGACAGGTTCCCTCTCCTACGAGCAGTACTTC; CDR3aa: CASSSTGSLSYEQYF; d_gene: -; v_gene: TRBV27; j_gene: TRBJ2-7; abundance: many
CDR3nt: TGCGCCAGCAGCATCGGGACAGGGGACTCTAGCACAGATACGCAGTATTTT; CDR3aa: CASSIGTGDSSTDTQYF; d_gene: TRBD1; v_gene: TRBV5-1; j_gene: TRBJ2-3; abundance: many
CDR3nt: TGTGCCAGTAATCCGGGACTTCCTTACAATGAGCAGTTCTTC; CDR3aa: CASNPGLPYNEQFF; d_gene: -; v_gene: TRBV19; j_gene: TRBJ2-1; abundance: few
CDR3nt: TGTGCCAGCAGTTTCGACAGGGGCCCCTACGAGCAGTACTTC; CDR3aa: CASSFDRGPYEQYF; d_gene: TRBD1; v_gene: TRBV27; j_gene: TRBJ2-7; abundance: -
CDR3nt: TGTGCCAGCAGTTTAGCGGGGAGAAGCTACAATGAGCAGTTCTTC; CDR3aa: CASSLAGRSYNEQFF; d_gene: -; v_gene: TRBV12-3/TRBV12-4; j_gene: TRBJ2-1; abundance: many
CDR3nt: TGTGCCAGCAGTTTCGAAGGGTTCACGCAGTACTTC; CDR3aa: CASSFEGFTQYF; d_gene: -; v_gene: TRBV28; j_gene: TRBJ2-7; abundance: many
CDR3nt: TGTGCCAGCAGCCGGGGACTAGCGGGACCCCAAGAGACCCAGTACTTC; CDR3aa: CASSRGLAGPQETQYF; d_gene: TRBD2; v_gene: TRBV7-8; j_gene: TRBJ2-5; abundance: few
CDR3nt: TGTGCCAGCAGCCAAGACAGGGATGGTAGCGGGAACACAGATACGCAGTATTTT; CDR3aa: CASSQDRDGSGNTDTQYF; d_gene: -; v_gene: TRBV28; j_gene: TRBJ2-3; abundance: many
CDR3nt: TGCGCCAGCAGCTTGTACCTAGAAGAGACCCAGTACTTC; CDR3aa: CASSLYLEETQYF; d_gene: -; v_gene: TRBV5-1; j_gene: TRBJ2-5; abundance: many
CDR3nt: TGTGCCAGCTCATCCTCCGGCTCTGGAAACACCATATATTTT; CDR3aa: CASSSSGSGNTIYF; d_gene: -; v_gene: TRBV18; j_gene: TRBJ1-3; abundance: many
CDR3nt: TGTGCCAGCAGCGCCGGGTTTGCCGGGGGGAATGAGCAGTTCTTC; CDR3aa: CASSAGFAGGNEQFF; d_gene: TRBD2; v_gene: TRBV9; j_gene: TRBJ2-1; abundance: many
CDR3nt: TGTGCCAGCAGCCAAACCGGGAGGGGCCAATCCTACGAGCAGTACTTC; CDR3aa: CASSQTGRGQSYEQYF; d_gene: TRBD2; v_gene: TRBV3-1; j_gene: TRBJ2-7; abundance: many
CDR3nt: TGCAGTGCAATGCCTAGCGGGAAGACCCAAGAGACCCAGTACTTC; CDR3aa: CSAMPSGKTQETQYF; d_gene: TRBD2; v_gene: TRBV20-1; j_gene: TRBJ2-5; abundance: many
CDR3nt: TGCAGCGTTGAAGATCCGGATGCGAGCTCCTACAATGAGCAGTTCTTC; CDR3aa: CSVEDPDASSYNEQFF; d_gene: -; v_gene: TRBV29-1; j_gene: TRBJ2-1; abundance: many
CDR3nt: TGTGCCAGCAGCGTCCCTAGCGGGACTAGCACAGATACGCAGTATTTT; CDR3aa: CASSVPSGTSTDTQYF; d_gene: TRBD2; v_gene: TRBV5-4; j_gene: TRBJ2-3; abundance: -
CDR3nt: TGCAGTGCTGCCGACAGGGGTATTGACGAGCAGTACTTC; CDR3aa: CSAADRGIDEQYF; d_gene: TRBD1; v_gene: TRBV20-1; j_gene: TRBJ2-7; abundance: many
CDR3nt: TGTGCCAGCAGCGCGGGACTTCTACTTAGCACAGATACGCAGTATTTT; CDR3aa: CASSAGLLLSTDTQYF; d_gene: -; v_gene: TRBV5-6; j_gene: TRBJ2-3; abundance: few
CDR3nt: TGTGCCAGCTCACCCACAGCGTTTAACACTGAAGCTTTCTTT; CDR3aa: CASSPTAFNTEAFF; d_gene: -; v_gene: TRBV18; j_gene: TRBJ1-1; abundance: few
CDR3nt: TGTGCCAGCAGTCCGGGACAGGGGGTTCTTTTGTTC; CDR3aa: CASSPGQGVLLF; d_gene: TRBD1; v_gene: TRBV12-3/TRBV12-4; j_gene: TRBJ2-7; abundance: few
CDR3nt: TGTGCCAGCAGTTTATTTTCTAGCGGCTACAATGAGCAGTTCTTC; CDR3aa: CASSLFSSGYNEQFF; d_gene: TRBD2; v_gene: TRBV28; j_gene: TRBJ2-1; abundance: -
CDR3nt: TGTGCCAGCACCGATGGGGTGAACACTGAAGCTTTCTTT; CDR3aa: CASTDGVNTEAFF; d_gene: -; v_gene: TRBV28; j_gene: TRBJ1-1; abundance: once
CDR3nt: TGCAGTGCTAGAGATTATAGCGGGAGGCGTCTTCGAAATGAGCAGTTCTTC; CDR3aa: CSARDYSGRRLRNEQFF; d_gene: TRBD2; v_gene: TRBV20-1; j_gene: TRBJ2-1; abundance: few
CDR3nt: TGCAGCGTCGACAGTTTCGAGGCCATATATTTT; CDR3aa: CSVDSFEAIYF; d_gene: -; v_gene: TRBV29-1; j_gene: TRBJ1-3; abundance: many
CDR3nt: TGCAGCGTTGGGGCGGGTTCCGAGACCCAGTACTTC; CDR3aa: CSVGAGSETQYF; d_gene: -; v_gene: TRBV29-1; j_gene: TRBJ2-5; abundance: many
CDR3nt: TGCGCCAGCAGCTTGGGTAGCGGGATGAACAATGAGCAGTTCTTC; CDR3aa: CASSLGSGMNNEQFF; d_gene: TRBD2; v_gene: TRBV5-1; j_gene: TRBJ2-1; abundance: -
CDR3nt: TGTGCCAGCAGGGACAGCCTAGGGACAAAAAACATTCAGTACTTC; CDR3aa: CASRDSLGTKNIQYF; d_gene: -; v_gene: TRBV6-5; j_gene: TRBJ2-4; abundance: many
CDR3nt: TGTGCCAGTAGTATAGGGGGGACAGGGCGGCAGCCCCAGCATTTT; CDR3aa: CASSIGGTGRQPQHF; d_gene: TRBD1; v_gene: TRBV19; j_gene: TRBJ1-5; abundance: many
CDR3nt: TGTGCCAGCAGTTTGGTCGCGGGCCACTACGAGCAGTACTTC; CDR3aa: CASSLVAGHYEQYF; d_gene: -; v_gene: TRBV28; j_gene: TRBJ2-7; abundance: many
CDR3nt: TGTGCCAGCAGCCAAGATAGAAAGGGACTAGCATCCCTTAATGAGCAGTTCTTC; CDR3aa: CASSQDRKGLASLNEQFF; d_gene: TRBD2; v_gene: TRBV14; j_gene: TRBJ2-1; abundance: many
CDR3nt: TGTGCCAGCAGCTTAACTGTCGCCCAGTCCGCCTACGAGCAGTACTTC; CDR3aa: CASSLTVAQSAYEQYF; d_gene: -; v_gene: TRBV7-3; j_gene: TRBJ2-7; abundance: few
CDR3nt: TGTGCCAGCAGTCCCGATATCTGGCTATACAATGAGCAGTTCTTC; CDR3aa: CASSPDIWLYNEQFF; d_gene: -; v_gene: TRBV27; j_gene: TRBJ2-1; abundance: many
CDR3nt: TGTGCCAGCAGCCCCGGACTAGCGGGAGGGTTCAATGAGCAGTTCTTC; CDR3aa: CASSPGLAGGFNEQFF; d_gene: TRBD2; v_gene: TRBV12-3/TRBV12-4; j_gene: TRBJ2-1; abundance: few
CDR3nt: TGCGCCAGCAGCTATTGGACAGGGAGCTACGAGCAGTACTTC; CDR3aa: CASSYWTGSYEQYF; d_gene: TRBD1; v_gene: TRBV5-1; j_gene: TRBJ2-7; abundance: -
CDR3nt: TGCAGTTCCCCGGACAGGGCGTTCGGCACAGATACGCAGTATTTT; CDR3aa: CSSPDRAFGTDTQYF; d_gene: TRBD1; v_gene: TRBV20-1; j_gene: TRBJ2-3; abundance: -
CDR3nt: TGTGCCAGCAGTTCGCCTACCCCCGGGCCCCCCTCCTACGAGCAGTACTTC; CDR3aa: CASSSPTPGPPSYEQYF; d_gene: -; v_gene: TRBV28; j_gene: TRBJ2-7; abundance: many
CDR3nt: TGCAGTACCCGGGATCCGACCCTCAATTCACCCCTCCACTTT; CDR3aa: CSTRDPTLNSPLHF; d_gene: -; v_gene: TRBV20-1; j_gene: TRBJ1-6; abundance: -
CDR3nt: TGCGCCAGCAGTCAATCGGTCCCACAGGGTAGATTGGAGACCCAGTACTTC; CDR3aa: CASSQSVPQGRLETQYF; d_gene: -; v_gene: TRBV23-1; j_gene: TRBJ2-5; abundance: many
CDR3nt: TGTGCCAGCATCCAATCTGACAGGGCCGATGAGCAGTTCTTC; CDR3aa: CASIQSDRADEQFF; d_gene: TRBD1; v_gene: TRBV6-6; j_gene: TRBJ2-1; abundance: few
CDR3nt: TGTGCCAGCAGCGTAGAAGGGACATCTTACCTCTACGAGCAGTACTTC; CDR3aa: CASSVEGTSYLYEQYF; d_gene: -; v_gene: TRBV9; j_gene: TRBJ2-7; abundance: few
CDR3nt: TGTGCCAGCAGCCCCCTGGACAGTTACGAGCAGTACTTC; CDR3aa: CASSPLDSYEQYF; d_gene: -; v_gene: TRBV5-8; j_gene: TRBJ2-7; abundance: medium-sized
CDR3nt: TGTGCCAGCAGCCGCACGGACAGTAGGGGCTACACCTTC; CDR3aa: CASSRTDSRGYTF; d_gene: -; v_gene: TRBV28; j_gene: TRBJ1-2; abundance: -
CDR3nt: TGTGCCAGCAGATATCTAACGACAGGGATGAACACTGAAGCTTTCTTT; CDR3aa: CASRYLTTGMNTEAFF; d_gene: TRBD1; v_gene: TRBV27; j_gene: TRBJ1-1; abundance: many
CDR3nt: TGTGCCAGCAGCTGGCTAGCGGGAGACGGCGATGAGCAGTTCTTC; CDR3aa: CASSWLAGDGDEQFF; d_gene: TRBD2; v_gene: TRBV11-2; j_gene: TRBJ2-1; abundance: many
CDR3nt: TGTGCCAGCTCCCCTTCGGACGAGCAGTACTTC; CDR3aa: CASSPSDEQYF; d_gene: -; v_gene: TRBV18; j_gene: TRBJ2-7; abundance: -
CDR3nt: TGTGCCAGCTCACCCCCCAATGACGAGCAGTACTTC; CDR3aa: CASSPPNDEQYF; d_gene: -; v_gene: TRBV18; j_gene: TRBJ2-7; abundance: many